The 2 T cell receptor beta chains given below trace back to one sample, sequenced in a study of T cells in Graves' hyperthyroidism and ophthalmopathy. TCR beta CDR3 region amplification was performed from RNA transcripts. The TCR CDR3 first-round RT-PCR relied on the HTBI primer set. TCRdb called the multiplex PCR reads again in MiXCR, with one record for every CDR3 protein. The data contain about 640,000 distinct CDR3 sequences, around 21% of them singletons. Specimen: blood. The source is a man aged 25-45 years with Graves' ophthalmopathy.

The chain joins TRBV6-1 to TRBJ1-2; D is ambiguous. CDR1 is MNHNS and CDR2 is SASEGT in the germline V gene. The CDR3 is 15 amino acids. Trimming stripped 7 bases from V and 2 bases from J, with 17 bases between. The CDR3 DNA reads as TGTGCCAGCACCTCCTTCGGCTATATAAACTATGGCTACACCTTC. Protein: CASTSFGYINYGYTF.

This clonotype was seen many times. The chain couples TRBV11-2 to TRBJ1-5; 8 bases map to TRBD1. This CDR3 comprises 15 residues. Looked up from germline, CDR1 is SGHAT and CDR2 is FQNNGV. Trimming cost V 3 bases and J 3 bases; bases outside gene matches: 4. The CDR3 sequence: CASSLGTGYNQPQHF. CDR3 nucleotides: TGTGCCAGCAGCTTGGGGACAGGCTACAATCAGCCCCAGCATTTT. Full variable domain (rest looked up from reference TRBV11-2 and TRBJ1-5): EAGVAQSPRYKIIEKRQSVAFWCNPISGHATLYWYQQILGQGPKLLIQFQNNGVVDDSQLPKDRFSAERLKGVDSTLKIQPAKLEDSAVYLCASSLGTGYNQPQHFGDGTRLSIL.